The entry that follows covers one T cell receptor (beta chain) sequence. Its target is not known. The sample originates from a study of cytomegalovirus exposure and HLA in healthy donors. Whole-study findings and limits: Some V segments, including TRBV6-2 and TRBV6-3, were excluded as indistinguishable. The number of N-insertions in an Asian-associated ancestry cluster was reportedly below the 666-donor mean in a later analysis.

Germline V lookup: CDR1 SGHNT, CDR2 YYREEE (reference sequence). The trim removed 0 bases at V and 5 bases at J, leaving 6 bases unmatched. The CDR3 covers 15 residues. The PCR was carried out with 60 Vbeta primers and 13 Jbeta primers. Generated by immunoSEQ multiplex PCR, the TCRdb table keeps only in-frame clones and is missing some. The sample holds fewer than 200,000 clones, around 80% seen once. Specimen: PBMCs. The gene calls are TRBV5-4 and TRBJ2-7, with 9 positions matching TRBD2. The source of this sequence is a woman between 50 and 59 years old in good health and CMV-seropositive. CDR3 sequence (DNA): TGTGCCAGCAGCTTGGCAGCGGGGGGTTATAACGAGCAGTACTTC. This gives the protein CASSLAAGGYNEQYF.